The clone carrying this T cell receptor (beta chain) was seen repeatedly, ten times or more. Its antigen is unidentified. The CDR3 goes on 3 residues after the read ends, and that part is filled in from the germline J gene. This entry comes from a study of T cell clonality in common variable immunodeficiency. Equal genomic DNA amounts from CVID and control samples were sequenced. Clones were sequenced by immunoSEQ multiplex PCR, and TCRdb holds only the in-frame ones, with some missing. The specimen gives 80,000 or so clones without singletons; the ten biggest hold about 0.8%. Regarding the study as a whole: Compared with controls, CVID subjects had fewer shared TCRbeta clones. What drives increased CVID clonality needs T cell subpopulation sequencing. CVID subjects had higher TCRbeta clonality than healthy controls, most marked in about a third.

Germline lookup yields CDR1 KGHSH and CDR2 LQKENI. V lost 5 bases and J 7 bases, leaving 20 bases between the germline ends. The CDR3 runs 16 residues. Sequencing was done on a sample of peripheral blood mononuclear cells. The sequence was obtained from a person between 18 and 70 years old in good health. The rearrangement links TRBV18 to TRBJ1-4; the D gene is possibly TRBD1 (6 bases). The sequenced part of the CDR3 DNA is TGTGCCAGCTCATTCCCGGGACACAACGTGGGTGAAAAA. Translation gives CASSFPGHNVGEK. The whole CDR3 sequence is CASSFPGHNVGEKLFF.